This record concerns one TCR beta chain sequence. This entry belongs to a study of shared clonotypes between healthy human individuals. The CDR3 runs 15 residues. V lost 6 bases to trimming and J lost 4 bases; unmatched junction nucleotides: 10. Germline lookup yields CDR1 MDHEN and CDR2 SYDVKM. An assay was performed, and its level was deep. TCRdb's copy holds only in-frame clones and misses some; the assay was immunoSEQ multiplex PCR. The sample lists roughly 2,500,000 clones; over 85% were seen once. Sample: naive CD4+ T cells from PBMCs. Described subset: CD45RA+ positively selected. The sequence came from a man aged 18-30 years in good health. Some clones in this sample may be carry-over from other donors' samples. The chain has TRBV28 and TRBJ2-7; 9 bases are shared with TRBD1. Written as DNA, the CDR3 is TGTGCCAGCAGAGGGACAGGGATCCTCTGGTACGAGCAGTACTTC. This translates into CASRGTGILWYEQYF.